These 28 T cell receptor beta chains were sequenced from one sample in a study of shared clonotypes between healthy human individuals. The assay was immunoSEQ multiplex PCR, and TCRdb's table has in-frame clones only and misses some. The table has about 640,000 clones, roughly 70% seen once. The sequencing input was memory CD4+ T cells sorted from blood. Documented subset: CD45RA-negative fraction. These receptors were taken from a woman in her twenties or thirties in good health.

This clone is a singleton in its sample. The sample carries other DNA sequences with the same CDR3. The chain combines TRBV6-1 with TRBJ1-5, with 11 bases that match TRBD1. The CDR3 covers 15 residues. The germline V gene encodes CDR1 MNHNS and CDR2 SASEGT. Germline trimming cut 5 bases from V and 4 bases from J; bases unmatched to any gene: 4. CDR3 DNA sequence: TGTGCCAGCAGTAAAGGACAGGGGGCTAATCAGCCCCAGCATTTT. Amino acids: CASSKGQGANQPQHF.

A few counts support this clone. The genes are TRBV27 and TRBJ1-5; perhaps TRBD1 as D (6 bases). Trimming stripped 2 bases from V and 2 bases from J, with 10 bases between. The CDR3 runs 15 residues. Germline-derived CDR1 and CDR2 are MNHEY and SMNVEV (reference sequence). CDR3 nucleotide sequence: TGTGCCAGCAGTTTAAACAGGGTAGGCAATCAGCCCCAGCATTTT. Its translation is CASSLNRVGNQPQHF.

The V call is TRBV29-1, the J call TRBJ2-7, with D uncertain. The V gene's germline CDR1 is SQVTM and CDR2 ANQGSEA. This CDR3 contains 11 residues. The germline V and J ends were trimmed by 4 bases and 3 bases, with 7 bases remaining between them. The CDR3 loop is CSVADLYEQYF. In DNA form, the CDR3 reads TGCAGCGTTGCCGACCTCTACGAGCAGTACTTC.

This chain connects TRBV5-6 to TRBJ1-2, with 8 nucleotides matching TRBD1. The CDR3 runs 14 residues. The junction had 10 bases not matched to a gene; V was cut back by 5 bases and J by 7 bases. The germline V gene has CDR1 SGHDT and CDR2 YYEEEE. CDR3 residues: CASSFLTGAGGYTF. The DNA of the CDR3 is TGTGCCAGCAGTTTCCTGACAGGGGCGGGTGGCTACACCTTC.

This clone was observed a few times. The V and J genes are TRBV19 and TRBJ2-5; possibly TRBD1 for D (6 bases). The CDR3 spans 12 residues. Germline assignment: CDR1 LNHDA and CDR2 SQIVND (reference sequence). Trimming removed 10 bases from V and 5 bases from J, with 14 bases in between. The CDR3: CATQGSSETQYF. The DNA for the CDR3 is TGTGCCACTCAGGGGTCTTCGGAGACCCAGTACTTC.

The rearrangement joins TRBV18 to TRBJ2-6; 7 bases fit TRBD1. The CDR3 has 17 amino acids. Germline V gene lookup returns CDR1 KGHSH and CDR2 LQKENI. J gave up 0 bases and V 3 bases, and 5 bases lay outside the gene matches. The CDR3 reads CASSPRQGSSGANVLTF. Here the CDR3 DNA reads TGTGCCAGCTCACCGCGACAGGGAAGCTCTGGGGCCAACGTCCTGACTTTC. Filled out from reference TRBV18 and TRBJ2-6, the complete variable domain reads NAGVMQNPRHLVRRRGQEARLRCSPMKGHSHVYWYRQLPEEGLKFMVYLQKENIIDESGMPKERFSAEFPKEGPSILRIQQVVRGDSAAYFCASSPRQGSSGANVLTFGAGSRLTVL.

V usage is TRBV4-1 and J usage is TRBJ2-5; 9 positions match TRBD2. The germline V gene encodes CDR1 MGHRA and CDR2 YSYEKL. This CDR3 has 18 amino acids. The junction had 14 bases not matched to a gene; V was cut back by 2 bases and J by 4 bases. The CDR3 loop reads CASSQQRSRGLAGETQYF. The CDR3 DNA reads TGCGCCAGCAGCCAACAACGTAGTCGGGGACTAGCAGGAGAGACCCAGTACTTC.

V gene TRBV6-5 combines with J gene TRBJ2-7; no clear D gene. V shed 0 bases and J shed 6 bases, with 9 bases lying between them. From germline, CDR1 is MNHEY and CDR2 SVGAGI. CDR3 length equals 13 residues. CDR3 sequence (DNA): TGTGCCAGCAGTTACTCCAGGTTGGGCGAGCAGTACTTC. It yields the protein CASSYSRLGEQYF.

In its sample, this clone was seen a few times. The chain links TRBV14 to TRBJ2-7, with 8 nucleotides matching TRBD2. V lost 1 base and J lost 9; bases outside the gene matches: 2. This CDR3 has 12 residues. The V gene's germline CDR1 is SGHDN and CDR2 FVKESK. The chain's CDR3 is CASSQVLAVQYF. DNA for the CDR3: TGTGCCAGCAGCCAAGTACTAGCGGTGCAGTACTTC.

Only a few counts were recorded for this clone. V gene TRBV18 combines with J gene TRBJ2-1, with TRBD2 as a possible D gene (6 bases). This CDR3 has 13 amino acids. CDR1 is KGHSH, CDR2 LQKENI, per germline. Trimming took off 6 bases at V and 5 bases at J, with 11 bases between the two ends. The CDR3 sequence: CASSRGLNNEQFF. The CDR3 DNA reads TGTGCCAGCTCCCGGGGACTTAACAATGAGCAGTTCTTC.

This chain connects TRBV18 to TRBJ1-2, with D possibly TRBD1 on 5 matching bases. CDR1 and CDR2 from the germline V gene are KGHSH and LQKENI. The V and J ends lost 6 bases and 8 bases respectively, with 16 bases between them. There are 13 residues in the CDR3. CDR3 residues: CASSTIGTGGYTF. DNA for the CDR3: TGTGCCAGCTCGACAATCGGGACGGGAGGCTACACCTTC.

This chain uses TRBV5-1 with TRBJ2-7; 11 nucleotides align to TRBD2. Germline V gene data show CDR1 as SGHRS and CDR2 as YFSETQ. The trim removed 2 bases at V and 0 bases at J, leaving 4 bases unmatched. This CDR3 has 16 amino acids. CDR3 sequence (DNA): TGCGCCAGCAGCTTCGGCGGGACTAGCGGCTCCTACGAGCAGTACTTC. This gives the protein CASSFGGTSGSYEQYF.

The V gene is TRBV23-1, the J gene TRBJ1-2, with 8 bases aligning to TRBD1. TRBV23-1 is an ORF; its function is uncertain. The length of the CDR3 is 12 residues. The ends lost 7 bases at V and 5 bases at J; junction bases unmatched: 3. CDR3 DNA sequence: TGCGCCAGCAAACAGGGGGGTTATGGCTACACCTTC. Encoded protein: CASKQGGYGYTF.

This clone was observed once. The chain uses TRBV25-1 and TRBJ2-7; D unclear. V lost 3 bases and J 1 base, leaving 10 bases between the germline ends. CDR1 MGHDK and CDR2 SYGVNS come from the germline V gene. The CDR3 has 14 residues. This chain's CDR3 is CASSDTAVSYEQYF. The CDR3, as DNA: TGTGCCAGCAGTGATACGGCGGTGTCCTACGAGCAGTACTTC.

This clone occurred a few times. J is TRBJ2-6 and V is TRBV19, with TRBD2 identical over 15 bases. With V trimmed by 7 bases and J by 2 bases, 12 bases remained unmatched. The CDR3 length is 20 residues. Germline V lookup: CDR1 LNHDA, CDR2 SQIVND (reference sequence). DNA for the CDR3: TGTGCCAGTACTCGGGTGGGACTAGCGGGAGGTCTCGCTGGGGCCAACGTCCTGACTTTC. This gives the protein CASTRVGLAGGLAGANVLTF.

V usage is TRBV10-1 and J usage is TRBJ2-1; no clear D. Deletions cut 8 bases from V and 9 bases from J, with 29 bases between. Germline loops: CDR1 WNHNN, CDR2 SYGVQD (reference sequence). CDR3 length: 17 amino acids. CDR3 DNA sequence: TGCGCCAGCTCCCTATATCAGTCCGCCGATTTGTTCGGTGAGCAGTTCTTC. It is translated as CASSLYQSADLFGEQFF.

This clone was found a few times. The rearrangement links TRBV11-2 to TRBJ2-5; 7 nucleotides match TRBD1. V lost 3 bases and J lost 8; bases outside the gene matches: 6. Germline values: CDR1 SGHAT, CDR2 FQNNGV. The CDR3 spans 13 residues. CDR3 loop: CASSFQGDSTQYF. The DNA of the CDR3 is TGTGCCAGCAGCTTTCAAGGGGACAGTACCCAGTACTTC.

The chain has TRBV4-1 and TRBJ1-4; no reliable D call. CDR1 is MGHRA and CDR2 is YSYEKL in the germline V gene. The germline V and J ends were trimmed by 1 base and 10 bases, with 7 bases remaining between them. This CDR3 is 12 amino acids long. The CDR3 DNA sequence: TGCGCCAGCAGCCAAGGAGAAGCAAAACTGTTTTTT. This translates into CASSQGEAKLFF.

The gene calls are TRBV4-1 and TRBJ1-1; 7 bases line up with TRBD1. There are 18 residues in the CDR3. Germline-derived CDR1 and CDR2 are MGHRA and YSYEKL. V lost 0 bases and J lost 1; bases outside the gene matches: 11. CDR3 DNA sequence: TGCGCCAGCAGCCAAGATACAGGGGTGGGCTTGAAGAACACTGAAGCTTTCTTT. This sequence encodes CASSQDTGVGLKNTEAFF.

The chain has TRBV21-1 and TRBJ2-2; the table calls TRBD1, which could not be checked here. TRBV21-1 is a documented pseudogene. The length of the CDR3 is 15 residues. In DNA, the CDR3 is TGTGCCAACCGGGGAAGGGACAGGGCAGCCGGGGAGCTGTTTTTT. Protein product: CANRGRDRAAGELFF.

In this sample, this clone turned up many times. The chain is built from TRBV6-1 and TRBJ1-1; D is possibly TRBD1 (6 bases). This CDR3 has 14 amino acids. Trimming shortened V by 6 bases and J by 11 bases, and 22 bases separated the two germline ends. Germline CDR1 reads MNHNS; CDR2 reads SASEGT. CDR3 loop: CASRYRDITRRAFF. CDR3 sequence (DNA): TGTGCCAGCAGATACCGGGACATTACCCGGCGGGCTTTCTTT.

The chain has TRBV28 and TRBJ2-1; 11 nucleotides line up with TRBD2. The CDR3 is 15 amino acids. The V gene end was trimmed by 0 bases and the J gene end by 8 bases; junction bases not matched to a gene: 3. Germline loops: CDR1 MDHEN, CDR2 SYDVKM. The DNA for the CDR3 is TGTGCCAGCAGTTTATGGCTAGCGGGGGGAGATGAGCAGTTCTTC. It yields the protein CASSLWLAGGDEQFF.

The chain links TRBV7-4 to TRBJ2-5; D unresolved. The germline CDR1 and CDR2 sequences are SGHVT and SQSDAQ. Trimming cost V 5 bases and J 7 bases, with 14 bases left between them. CDR3 length: 13 residues. CDR3 region: CASSPEPVGTQYF. The CDR3 DNA sequence: TGTGCCAGCAGCCCAGAACCCGTCGGGACCCAGTACTTC.

This clone was counted a single time. The rearrangement uses TRBV19 and TRBJ1-5, with no clear D. The CDR3 length is 12 residues. The ends were cut back, 11 bases at V and 7 bases at J, with 15 bases in the middle. Germline V gene data show CDR1 as LNHDA and CDR2 as SQIVND (reference sequence). The DNA for the CDR3 is TGTGCCGCGCAGCGCGTGGGACAGCCCCAGCATTTT. This gives the protein CAAQRVGQPQHF.

In DNA form, the CDR3 reads TGCGCCAGCAGCCCGATGGAAATTAATGAAAAACTGTTTTTT. This sequence encodes CASSPMEINEKLFF. The V gene is TRBV4-1, the J gene TRBJ1-4; no clear D gene. This CDR3 has 14 amino acids. Germline assignment: CDR1 MGHRA and CDR2 YSYEKL. Trimming removed 4 bases at V and 4 bases at J, with 10 bases between.

This chain joins TRBV4-2 and TRBJ1-5, with D hard to call. The CDR3 sequence is 16 residues long. V was cut by 0 bases and J by 5 bases, with 14 bases left in between. The germline V gene has CDR1 LGHNA and CDR2 YNFKEQ. For the CDR3, the DNA is TGTGCCAGCAGCCAAGAGCTTGACGCATACTATCAGCCCCAGCATTTT. Its translation is CASSQELDAYYQPQHF.

This chain uses TRBV7-1 with TRBJ1-2, with a tentative D call TRBD1 (6 bases). TRBV7-1 carries the ORF label, with uncertain function. This CDR3 is 15 amino acids long. The ends were cut back, 5 bases at V and 4 bases at J, with 17 bases in the middle. The CDR3 DNA reads TGTGCCAGCAGCCTCCTCGGGGGGCTAAGCTATGGCTACACCTTC. Protein sequence: CASSLLGGLSYGYTF.

This clone was counted only a few times. This chain uses TRBV5-1 with TRBJ2-3; D remains ambiguous. Germline CDR1 SGHRS, CDR2 YFSETQ. The CDR3 is 15 residues long. Trimming left V 4 bases short and J 3 bases short, with 15 bases between. The CDR3 coding sequence is TGCGCCAGCAGCAGTACGGGTGACCCGACAGATACGCAGTATTTT. Encoded protein: CASSSTGDPTDTQYF.